A selection of T cell receptor beta chains follows, all from one sample in a study of CD4 T cells in relation to SARS-CoV-2 and coronaviruses. Their antigens remain unidentified. The assay was immunoSEQ multiplex PCR, and TCRdb's table has in-frame clones only and misses some. The sample has 24,000 or so clones, around 75% seen once; the top ten hold roughly an eighth. Material for sequencing was CD4+ T cells from PBMCs, cultured in vitro. Receptor source: a human donor in good health. Both conserved end residues are part of each CDR3. Fields, in order: V gene, J gene, D gene, clone size, CDR3 DNA, CDR3 protein. The D gene is left open where the match is weak. Only part of the rows carry a size: once, few, many, or a class if the clone is expanded.

V: TRBV19; J: TRBJ2-1; D: .; size: .; DNA: TGTGCCAGTAGTACACGCACAAAGACGTCAACTACCGGGGGTTACAATGAGCAGTTCTTC; CDR3: CASSTRTKTSTTGGYNEQFF
V: TRBV12-3/TRBV12-4; J: TRBJ1-2; D: .; size: .; DNA: TGTGCCAGCAGTTTGTATACTAACTATGGCTACACCTTC; CDR3: CASSLYTNYGYTF
V: TRBV3-1/TRBV3-2; J: TRBJ1-5; D: .; size: .; DNA: TGTGCCAGCAGCCAAGCCTGGGCGGGGGGCAGGAATCAGCCCCAGCATTTT; CDR3: CASSQAWAGGRNQPQHF
V: TRBV5-1; J: TRBJ2-5; D: .; size: .; DNA: TGCGCCAGCAGCTTGACCCTGGAGACCCAGTACTTC; CDR3: CASSLTLETQYF
V: TRBV27; J: TRBJ2-7; D: .; size: few; DNA: TGTGCCAGCAGTTCCCAAAGCTCCTACGAGCAGTACTTC; CDR3: CASSSQSSYEQYF
V: TRBV2; J: TRBJ2-1; D: TRBD1; size: .; DNA: TGTGCCAGCAGTAGAGACAGGGTTAACGGGAATGAGCAGTTCTTC; CDR3: CASSRDRVNGNEQFF
V: TRBV19; J: TRBJ2-3; D: TRBD2; size: .; DNA: TGTGCCAGTAGCCGGGAGGGCGGGAGAGATACGCAGTATTTT; CDR3: CASSREGGRDTQYF
V: TRBV6-1; J: TRBJ2-4; D: TRBD2; size: .; DNA: TGTGCCAGCAGTGCCTATGGGCGGGAGGTGGTGAACATTCAGTACTTC; CDR3: CASSAYGREVVNIQYF
V: TRBV19; J: TRBJ1-2; D: TRBD1; size: .; DNA: TGTGCCAGTAGTATAATCTACAGGGGGGGCTACACCTTC; CDR3: CASSIIYRGGYTF
V: TRBV6-6; J: TRBJ1-2; D: TRBD1; size: .; DNA: TGTGCCAGCAGTTACGGGACAGGGACCCACTATGGCTACACCTTC; CDR3: CASSYGTGTHYGYTF
V: TRBV5-4; J: TRBJ2-7; D: TRBD2; size: once; DNA: TGTGCCAGTACTCGGGCGGGAGGACCCTACGAGCAGTACTTC; CDR3: CASTRAGGPYEQYF
V: TRBV9; J: TRBJ1-2; D: .; size: .; DNA: TGTGCCAGCTCCCCAGCCCCCGTGAGGCGGGCTGGCTACACCTTC; CDR3: CASSPAPVRRAGYTF
V: TRBV10-3; J: TRBJ2-1; D: TRBD1; size: .; DNA: TGTGCCATCAGGACTATAGGGACAGTTCATGAGCAGTTCTTC; CDR3: CAIRTIGTVHEQFF
V: TRBV12-5; J: TRBJ1-2; D: .; size: .; DNA: TGTGCTAGTGGTTATGACAGGAACTATGGCTACACCTTC; CDR3: CASGYDRNYGYTF
V: TRBV9; J: TRBJ1-1; D: .; size: .; DNA: TGTGCCAGCAGCGTAGTCCAGTTCACACTTACTGAAGCTTTCTTT; CDR3: CASSVVQFTLTEAFF
V: TRBV9; J: TRBJ1-2; D: .; size: once; DNA: TGTGCCAGCAGCGCTGGGTTGGTGTCTGGCTACACCTTC; CDR3: CASSAGLVSGYTF
V: TRBV12-3/TRBV12-4; J: TRBJ1-4; D: .; size: .; DNA: TGTGCCAGCAGTCCGGGACGGGGAGAAAAACTGTTTTTT; CDR3: CASSPGRGEKLFF
V: TRBV5-1; J: TRBJ2-5; D: TRBD1; size: .; DNA: TGCGCCAGCAGGCGTCAGCCCGGGACAGGGAAAGAGACCCAGTACTTC; CDR3: CASRRQPGTGKETQYF
V: TRBV5-4; J: TRBJ2-7; D: .; size: .; DNA: TGTGCCAGCGGTCGATGGGGAACCAACGAGCAGTACTTC; CDR3: CASGRWGTNEQYF
V: TRBV6-5; J: TRBJ1-6; D: .; size: .; DNA: TGTGCCAGCAGTTACTCCAGGGAAGGGCACTCACCCCTCCACTTT; CDR3: CASSYSREGHSPLHF
V: TRBV19; J: TRBJ2-1; D: .; size: .; DNA: TGTGCCAGTAGTTCTTTTAGCCAGGTTTACAATGAGCAGTTCTTC; CDR3: CASSSFSQVYNEQFF
V: TRBV7-2; J: TRBJ2-1; D: .; size: .; DNA: TGTGCCAGCAGCCGTCCGTTCCTCGGGGGCCATGAGCAGTTCTTC; CDR3: CASSRPFLGGHEQFF
V: TRBV5-1; J: TRBJ2-5; D: .; size: .; DNA: TGCGCCAGCAGCACAGAGCAGGGTGACATCCCACCCCAGTACTTC; CDR3: CASSTEQGDIPPQYF
V: TRBV11-2; J: TRBJ1-2; D: TRBD1; size: .; DNA: TGTGCCAGCAGCTTAGCCTTAGGGACAGGGGTGAATGGCTACACCTTC; CDR3: CASSLALGTGVNGYTF
V: TRBV3-1/TRBV3-2; J: TRBJ1-1; D: .; size: .; DNA: TGTGCCAGCAGCCAAGATTTCGGGCGGAGAAGGAACACTGAAGCTTTCTTT; CDR3: CASSQDFGRRRNTEAFF
V: TRBV29-1; J: TRBJ2-1; D: .; size: .; DNA: TGCAGCGTTGACGACGGGTACTCCTACAATGAGCAGTTCTTC; CDR3: CSVDDGYSYNEQFF
V: TRBV28; J: TRBJ2-7; D: .; size: .; DNA: TGTGCCAGCAGTTTATGGGGGTCCTTGATCAACTTC; CDR3: CASSLWGSLINF
V: TRBV9; J: TRBJ2-7; D: .; size: .; DNA: TGTGCCAGCAGCGTAGAACTAACGTCCTACGAGCAGTACTTC; CDR3: CASSVELTSYEQYF
V: TRBV5-5; J: TRBJ2-2; D: TRBD2; size: .; DNA: TGTGCCAGCAGATTGGGCGGGACTAGCGGGAGGATCGGGGAGCTGTTTTTT; CDR3: CASRLGGTSGRIGELFF
V: TRBV6-1; J: TRBJ2-7; D: TRBD2; size: few; DNA: TGTGCCAGCAGTGAGGGGCGACTAGCGGGAGTGCGCGACGAGCAGTACTTC; CDR3: CASSEGRLAGVRDEQYF
V: TRBV5-4; J: TRBJ1-6; D: .; size: few; DNA: TGTGCCAGCAGCCCCCGGGTTCCGGGGGATTCACCCCTCCACTTT; CDR3: CASSPRVPGDSPLHF
V: TRBV7-9; J: TRBJ1-1; D: .; size: .; DNA: TGTGCCAGCAGCTTAGAGCTGGGGGGCACTCGGAACACTGAAGCTTTCTTT; CDR3: CASSLELGGTRNTEAFF
V: TRBV4-1; J: TRBJ1-4; D: TRBD1; size: .; DNA: TGCGCCAGCAGCCATAGGACAGGGAGACTGTTTTTT; CDR3: CASSHRTGRLFF
V: TRBV11-2; J: TRBJ1-5; D: .; size: .; DNA: TGTGCCAGCAGCTTAGATCTGGGACAGCCCCAGCATTTT; CDR3: CASSLDLGQPQHF
V: TRBV29-1; J: TRBJ2-7; D: TRBD2; size: few; DNA: TGCAGCGTTGATCTAGCGGGAGTCAGGGAGCAGTACTTC; CDR3: CSVDLAGVREQYF
V: TRBV18; J: TRBJ1-1; D: TRBD1; size: .; DNA: TGTGCCAGCTCACAAAATGACAGGGACACTGAAGCTTTCTTT; CDR3: CASSQNDRDTEAFF
V: TRBV9; J: TRBJ2-5; D: .; size: .; DNA: TGTGCCAGCAGCGTAGATGTCGGCTTTGGAGGGCGGGAGACCCAGTACTTC; CDR3: CASSVDVGFGGRETQYF
V: TRBV5-1; J: TRBJ1-4; D: TRBD1; size: .; DNA: TGCGCCAGCAGCTTGCGTGGACAGGGGGCTCGTGAAAAACTGTTTTTT; CDR3: CASSLRGQGAREKLFF
V: TRBV9; J: TRBJ2-1; D: .; size: .; DNA: TGTGCCAGCAGCTCTACTACAGAGAGGAATGAGCAGTTCTTC; CDR3: CASSSTTERNEQFF
V: TRBV5-4; J: TRBJ1-1; D: .; size: .; DNA: TGTGCCAGCAGCTTCAGGAGAGGGAACACTGAAGCTTTCTTT; CDR3: CASSFRRGNTEAFF
V: TRBV19; J: TRBJ2-3; D: .; size: .; DNA: TGTGCCAGTAGTATAGGTTATTGGGATACGCAGTATTTT; CDR3: CASSIGYWDTQYF
V: TRBV13; J: TRBJ2-7; D: .; size: .; DNA: TGTGCCAGCAGCGGGACCAGGGTTGGTGGGTACGAGCAGTACTTC; CDR3: CASSGTRVGGYEQYF
V: TRBV3-1/TRBV3-2; J: TRBJ1-2; D: TRBD1; size: .; DNA: TGTGCCAGCAGTCGACAGGGTGACTATGGCTACACCTTC; CDR3: CASSRQGDYGYTF
V: TRBV7-2; J: TRBJ2-6; D: .; size: .; DNA: TGTGCCAGCATAATGGTTGGGGCCAACGTCCTGACTTTC; CDR3: CASIMVGANVLTF
V: TRBV12-3/TRBV12-4; J: TRBJ2-7; D: .; size: .; DNA: TGTGCCAGCAGTTTTTATACCTCGTACGAGCAGTACTTC; CDR3: CASSFYTSYEQYF
V: TRBV7-9; J: TRBJ2-1; D: TRBD2; size: .; DNA: TGTGCCAGCCTCGGACTAGCGGGGACAACGAGCTCCTACAATGAGCAGTTCTTC; CDR3: CASLGLAGTTSSYNEQFF
V: TRBV6-1; J: TRBJ2-2; D: .; size: .; DNA: TGTGCCAGCAGTGGGAAAGTTGGCGGGGAGCTGTTTTTT; CDR3: CASSGKVGGELFF
V: TRBV4-2; J: TRBJ2-1; D: TRBD2; size: .; DNA: TGTGCCAGCAGCCAAGGTTCCCCGATAGCGGGAGTGGATAATGAGCAGTTCTTC; CDR3: CASSQGSPIAGVDNEQFF
V: TRBV6-5; J: TRBJ2-1; D: .; size: .; DNA: TGTGCCAGCAGAGGACTCTCCTACAATGAGCAGTTCTTC; CDR3: CASRGLSYNEQFF
V: TRBV10-2; J: TRBJ2-5; D: TRBD1; size: .; DNA: TGCGCCAGCAGTGAAGGGGGCTTTAGTGTAGAGACCCAGTACTTC; CDR3: CASSEGGFSVETQYF
V: TRBV25-1; J: TRBJ1-1; D: .; size: .; DNA: TGTGCCACCCGAGAGGGTTATAACACTGAAGCTTTCTTT; CDR3: CATREGYNTEAFF
V: TRBV6-5; J: TRBJ1-1; D: .; size: once; DNA: TGTGCCAGCAGTTACCATAACACTGAAGCTTTCTTT; CDR3: CASSYHNTEAFF
V: TRBV10-3; J: TRBJ1-1; D: TRBD1; size: .; DNA: TGTGCCATCAGACCCACAGGGGACACTGAAGCTTTCTTT; CDR3: CAIRPTGDTEAFF
V: TRBV6-5; J: TRBJ2-3; D: .; size: once; DNA: TGTGCCAGCAGTTACTCGGCCGGGAGCGTTGATACGCAGTATTTT; CDR3: CASSYSAGSVDTQYF
V: TRBV30; J: TRBJ1-2; D: TRBD1; size: .; DNA: TGTGCCTGGGCAGGGGGTGGCTATGGCTACACCTTC; CDR3: CAWAGGGYGYTF
V: TRBV14; J: TRBJ2-7; D: TRBD2; size: .; DNA: TGTGCCAGCAGCCCCAGGAGGACTAGCGGGAGGGCCCACGAGCAGTACTTC; CDR3: CASSPRRTSGRAHEQYF
V: TRBV6-5; J: TRBJ1-6; D: TRBD1; size: .; DNA: TGTGCCAGCAGGGCAGGGGGGAGTTCAACGGCACCCCTCCACTTT; CDR3: CASRAGGSSTAPLHF
V: TRBV5-1; J: TRBJ2-5; D: TRBD1; size: .; DNA: TGCGCCAGCAGCTTATCTGGACAGGGGGGTGGAGAGACCCAGTACTTC; CDR3: CASSLSGQGGGETQYF